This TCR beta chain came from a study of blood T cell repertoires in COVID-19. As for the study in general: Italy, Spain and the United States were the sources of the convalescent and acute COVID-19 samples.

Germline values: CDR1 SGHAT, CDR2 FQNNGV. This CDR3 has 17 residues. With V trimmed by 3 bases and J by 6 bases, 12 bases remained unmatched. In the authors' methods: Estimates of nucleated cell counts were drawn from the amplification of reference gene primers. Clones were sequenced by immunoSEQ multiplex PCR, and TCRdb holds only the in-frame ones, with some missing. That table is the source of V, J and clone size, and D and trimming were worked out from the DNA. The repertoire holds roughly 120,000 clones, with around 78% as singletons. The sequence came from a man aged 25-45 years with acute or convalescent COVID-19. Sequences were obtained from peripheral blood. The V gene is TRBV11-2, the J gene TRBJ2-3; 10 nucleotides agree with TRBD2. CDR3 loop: CASSFSGGPRHSDTQYF. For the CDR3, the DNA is TGTGCCAGCAGCTTTAGCGGGGGGCCCAGGCATTCCGATACGCAGTATTTT. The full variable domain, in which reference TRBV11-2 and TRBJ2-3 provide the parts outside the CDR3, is EAGVAQSPRYKIIEKRQSVAFWCNPISGHATLYWYQQILGQGPKLLIQFQNNGVVDDSQLPKDRFSAERLKGVDSTLKIQPAKLEDSAVYLCASSFSGGPRHSDTQYFGPGTRLTVL.